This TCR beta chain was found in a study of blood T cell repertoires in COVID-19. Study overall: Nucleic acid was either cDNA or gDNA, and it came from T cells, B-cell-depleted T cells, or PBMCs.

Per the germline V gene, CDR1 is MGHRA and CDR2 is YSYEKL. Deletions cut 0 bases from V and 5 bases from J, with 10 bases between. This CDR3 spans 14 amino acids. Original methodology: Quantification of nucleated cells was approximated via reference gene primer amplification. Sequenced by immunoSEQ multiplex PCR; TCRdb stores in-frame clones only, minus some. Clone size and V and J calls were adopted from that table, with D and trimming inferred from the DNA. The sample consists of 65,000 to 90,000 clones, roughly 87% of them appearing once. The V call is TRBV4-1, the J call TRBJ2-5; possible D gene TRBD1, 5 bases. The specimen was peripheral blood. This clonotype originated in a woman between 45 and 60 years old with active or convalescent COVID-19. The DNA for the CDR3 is TGCGCCAGCAGCCAAGATTGGGGCGAGGAGACCCAGTACTTC. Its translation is CASSQDWGEETQYF.